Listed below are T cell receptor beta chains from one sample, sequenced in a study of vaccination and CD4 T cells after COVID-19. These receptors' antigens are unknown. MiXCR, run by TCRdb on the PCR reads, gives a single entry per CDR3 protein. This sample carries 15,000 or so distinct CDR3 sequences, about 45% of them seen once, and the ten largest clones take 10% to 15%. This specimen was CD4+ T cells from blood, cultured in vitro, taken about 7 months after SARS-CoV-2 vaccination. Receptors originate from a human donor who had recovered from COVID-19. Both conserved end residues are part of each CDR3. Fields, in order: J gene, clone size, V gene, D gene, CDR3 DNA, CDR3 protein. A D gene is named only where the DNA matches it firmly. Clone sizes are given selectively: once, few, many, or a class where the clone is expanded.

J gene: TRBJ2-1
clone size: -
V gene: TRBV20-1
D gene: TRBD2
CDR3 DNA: TGCAGTGCGTCGACCGGGACTAGCGGGATAGGTGAGCAGTTCTTC
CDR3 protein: CSASTGTSGIGEQFF

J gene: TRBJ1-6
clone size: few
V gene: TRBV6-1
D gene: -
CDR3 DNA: TGTGCCAGCAGTGAGCGGGTAACGAATTCACCCCTCCACTTT
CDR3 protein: CASSERVTNSPLHF

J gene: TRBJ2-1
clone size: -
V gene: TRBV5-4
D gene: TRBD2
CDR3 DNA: TGTGCCAGCAGCTTGGGACTAGCGGGGTCCTACAATGAGCAGTTCTTC
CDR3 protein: CASSLGLAGSYNEQFF

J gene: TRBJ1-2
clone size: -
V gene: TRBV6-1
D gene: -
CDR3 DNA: TGTGCCAGCAGCATAGGGTCTAACTATGGCTACACCTTC
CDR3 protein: CASSIGSNYGYTF

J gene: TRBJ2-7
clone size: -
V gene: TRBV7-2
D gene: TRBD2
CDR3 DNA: TGTGCCAGCAGCTCACCGGGACTAGCGGTTTACGAGCAGTACTTC
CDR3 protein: CASSSPGLAVYEQYF

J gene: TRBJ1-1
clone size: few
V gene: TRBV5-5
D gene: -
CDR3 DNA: TGTGCCAGCAGCTTGGAATGGGGCGGGGGCACTGAAGCTTTCTTT
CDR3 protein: CASSLEWGGGTEAFF

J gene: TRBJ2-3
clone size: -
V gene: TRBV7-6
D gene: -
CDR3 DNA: TGTGCCAGCAGCTCACGACAAGCCACAGATACGCAGTATTTT
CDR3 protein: CASSSRQATDTQYF

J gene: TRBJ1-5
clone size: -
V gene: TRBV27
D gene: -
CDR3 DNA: TGTGCCAGCAGTTTAGTCAGCAATCAGCCCCAGCATTTT
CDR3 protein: CASSLVSNQPQHF

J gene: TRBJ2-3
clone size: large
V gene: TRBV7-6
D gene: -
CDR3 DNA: TGTGCCAGCAGCTTCCTGGACGCATCCACAGATACGCAGTATTTT
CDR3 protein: CASSFLDASTDTQYF

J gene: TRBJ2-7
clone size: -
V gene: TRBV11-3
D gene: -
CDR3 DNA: TGTGCCAGCAGCTTAGGTCCCACCTACGAGCAGTACTTC
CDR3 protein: CASSLGPTYEQYF

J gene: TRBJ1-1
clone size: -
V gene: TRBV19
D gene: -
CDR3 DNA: TGTGCCAGTAGTGCCTTCAGGGGGAACACTGAAGCTTTCTTT
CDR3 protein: CASSAFRGNTEAFF

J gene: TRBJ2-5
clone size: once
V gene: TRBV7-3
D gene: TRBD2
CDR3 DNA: TGTGCCAGCAGCCCTTTGGGGGAGGGCCAAGAGACCCAGTACTTC
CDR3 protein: CASSPLGEGQETQYF

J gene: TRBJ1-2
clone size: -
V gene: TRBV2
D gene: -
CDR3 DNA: TGTGCCAGCAGTGGGTCAGCCAACTATGGCTACACCTTC
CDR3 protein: CASSGSANYGYTF

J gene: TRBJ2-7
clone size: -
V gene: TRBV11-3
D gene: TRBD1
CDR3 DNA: TGTGCCAGCAGCTTTAGTACAGGGGGGTACGAGCAGTACTTC
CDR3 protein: CASSFSTGGYEQYF

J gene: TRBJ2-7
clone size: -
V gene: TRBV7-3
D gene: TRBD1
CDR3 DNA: TGTGCCAGCAGCTTAGGACAGGGAGTCTCCTACGAGCAGTACTTC
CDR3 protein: CASSLGQGVSYEQYF